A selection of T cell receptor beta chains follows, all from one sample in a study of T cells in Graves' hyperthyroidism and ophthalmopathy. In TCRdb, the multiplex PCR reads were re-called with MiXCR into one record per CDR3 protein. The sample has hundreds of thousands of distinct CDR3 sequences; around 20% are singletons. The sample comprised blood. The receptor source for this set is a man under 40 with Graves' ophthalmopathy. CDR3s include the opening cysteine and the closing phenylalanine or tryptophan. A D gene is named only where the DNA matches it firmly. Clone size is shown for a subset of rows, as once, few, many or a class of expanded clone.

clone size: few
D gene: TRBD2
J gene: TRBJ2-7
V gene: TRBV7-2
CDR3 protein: CASRRTSGAYEQYF
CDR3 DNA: TGTGCCAGCAGGAGAACTAGCGGAGCCTACGAGCAGTACTTC

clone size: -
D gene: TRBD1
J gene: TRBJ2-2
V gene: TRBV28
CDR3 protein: CASSFPGQGYGELFF
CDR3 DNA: TGTGCCAGCAGTTTTCCGGGACAGGGGTACGGGGAGCTGTTTTTT

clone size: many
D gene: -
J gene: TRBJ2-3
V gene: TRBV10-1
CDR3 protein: CASSESLNPTDTQYF
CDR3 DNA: TGCGCCAGCAGTGAGTCACTGAACCCCACAGATACGCAGTATTTT

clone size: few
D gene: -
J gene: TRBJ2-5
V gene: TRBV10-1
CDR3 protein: CASSELGKETQYF
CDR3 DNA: TGCGCCAGCAGTGAGTTGGGTAAAGAGACCCAGTACTTC

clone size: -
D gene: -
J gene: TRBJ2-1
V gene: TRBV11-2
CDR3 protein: CASSLRGDLLLYNEQFF
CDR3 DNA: TGTGCCAGCAGCTTACGGGGAGACCTACTATTATACAATGAGCAGTTCTTC

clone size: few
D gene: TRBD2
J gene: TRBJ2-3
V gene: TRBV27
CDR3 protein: CASSLRASGLISTDTQYF
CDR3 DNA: TGTGCCAGCAGTTTGCGGGCTAGCGGGTTGATTAGCACAGATACGCAGTATTTT

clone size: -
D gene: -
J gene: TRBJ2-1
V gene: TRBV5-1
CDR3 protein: CASRGLGRGPRSYNEQFF
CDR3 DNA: TGTGCCAGCAGAGGGCTCGGGAGGGGGCCCCGCTCCTACAATGAGCAGTTCTTC

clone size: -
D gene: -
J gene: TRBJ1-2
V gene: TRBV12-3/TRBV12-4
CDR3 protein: CASSGRTPNYGYTF
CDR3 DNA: TGTGCCAGCAGTGGACGGACACCTAACTATGGCTACACCTTC

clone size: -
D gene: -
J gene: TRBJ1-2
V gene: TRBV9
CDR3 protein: CASSAAQGPNYGYTF
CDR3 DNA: TGTGCCAGCAGCGCCGCTCAGGGACCCAACTATGGCTACACCTTC

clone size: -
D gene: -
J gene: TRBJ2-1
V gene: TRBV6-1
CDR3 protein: CATTPLNNEQFF
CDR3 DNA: TGTGCCACAACCCCCCTAAATAATGAGCAGTTCTTC

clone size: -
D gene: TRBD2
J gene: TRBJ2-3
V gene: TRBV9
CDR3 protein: CASATSGSTDTQYF
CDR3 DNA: TGTGCCAGCGCCACTAGCGGGAGTACAGATACGCAGTATTTT

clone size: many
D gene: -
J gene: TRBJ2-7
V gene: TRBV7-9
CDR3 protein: CASSSPLAYEQYF
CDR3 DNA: TGTGCCAGCAGCTCCCCACTAGCTTACGAGCAGTACTTC

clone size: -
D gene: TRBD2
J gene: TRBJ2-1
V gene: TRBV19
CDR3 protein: CASRPTSGRANEQFF
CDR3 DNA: TGTGCCAGTAGACCGACTAGCGGGAGGGCCAATGAGCAGTTCTTC

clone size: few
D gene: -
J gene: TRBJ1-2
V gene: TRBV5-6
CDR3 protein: CASSAYRRNYGYTF
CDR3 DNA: TGTGCCAGCAGCGCGTACAGGCGGAACTATGGCTACACCTTC

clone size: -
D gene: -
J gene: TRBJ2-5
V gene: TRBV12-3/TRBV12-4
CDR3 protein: CASSFQSRNQETQYF
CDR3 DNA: TGTGCCAGCAGTTTTCAGTCCAGGAACCAAGAGACCCAGTACTTC

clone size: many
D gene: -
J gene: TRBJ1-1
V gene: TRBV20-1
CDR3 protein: CTCWGAKNTEAFF
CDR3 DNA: TGCACCTGTTGGGGGGCGAAGAACACTGAAGCTTTCTTT

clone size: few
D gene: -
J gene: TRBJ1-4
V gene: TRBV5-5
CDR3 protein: CASTPEATNEKLFF
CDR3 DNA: TGTGCCAGCACACCCGAGGCAACTAATGAAAAACTGTTTTTT

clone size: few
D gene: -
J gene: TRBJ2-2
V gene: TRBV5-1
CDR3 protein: CASSLSGMNTGELFF
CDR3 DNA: TGCGCCAGCAGCCTGAGCGGAATGAACACCGGGGAGCTGTTTTTT

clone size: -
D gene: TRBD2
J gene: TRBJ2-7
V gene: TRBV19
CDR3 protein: CASSRLLAGVTYEQYF
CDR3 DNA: TGTGCCAGTAGTCGGCTATTAGCGGGAGTTACGTACGAGCAGTACTTC

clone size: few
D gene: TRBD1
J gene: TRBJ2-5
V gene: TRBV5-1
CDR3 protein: CASGTGGSGETQYF
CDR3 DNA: TGCGCCAGCGGGACAGGGGGCTCGGGAGAGACCCAGTACTTC

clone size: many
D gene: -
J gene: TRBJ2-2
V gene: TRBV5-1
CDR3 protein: CASSLTSPGELFF
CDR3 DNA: TGCGCCAGCAGCTTGACGAGCCCCGGGGAGCTGTTTTTT

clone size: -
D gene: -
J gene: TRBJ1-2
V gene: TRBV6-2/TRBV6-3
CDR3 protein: CASSTDSKWGYTF
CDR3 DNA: TGTGCCAGCAGCACCGACAGCAAATGGGGCTACACCTTC

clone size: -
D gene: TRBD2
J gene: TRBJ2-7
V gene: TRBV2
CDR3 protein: CASRPGTNYEQYF
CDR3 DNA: TGTGCCAGCAGGCCCGGGACTAACTACGAGCAGTACTTC

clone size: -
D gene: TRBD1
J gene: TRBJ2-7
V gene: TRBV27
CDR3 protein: CASSPSTGQVAYEQYF
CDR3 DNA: TGTGCCAGCAGTCCGTCGACTGGACAGGTCGCCTACGAGCAGTACTTC

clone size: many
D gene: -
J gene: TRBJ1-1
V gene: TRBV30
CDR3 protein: CAWSVTFGLNTEAFF
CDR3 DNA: TGTGCCTGGAGTGTTACTTTTGGGCTGAACACTGAAGCTTTCTTT

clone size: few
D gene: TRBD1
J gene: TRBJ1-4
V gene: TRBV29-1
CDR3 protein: CSVEDRGPVTNEKLFF
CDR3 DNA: TGCAGCGTTGAGGACAGGGGGCCAGTAACTAATGAAAAACTGTTTTTT

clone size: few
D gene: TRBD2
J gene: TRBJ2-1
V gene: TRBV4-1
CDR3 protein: CASSQDWTSGYNEQFF
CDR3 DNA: TGCGCCAGCAGCCAAGATTGGACTAGCGGCTACAATGAGCAGTTCTTC

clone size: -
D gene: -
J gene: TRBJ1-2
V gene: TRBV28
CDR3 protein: CASHRGGWLDTGLGYTF
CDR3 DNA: TGTGCCAGCCATAGGGGTGGTTGGTTGGACACAGGGCTTGGCTACACCTTC

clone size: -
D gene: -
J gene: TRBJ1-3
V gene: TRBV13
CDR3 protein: CASSLGTAISGNTIYF
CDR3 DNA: TGTGCCAGCAGCTTGGGGACGGCGATCTCTGGAAACACCATATATTTT

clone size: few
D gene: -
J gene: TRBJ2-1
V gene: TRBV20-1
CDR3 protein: CSARDPNPNEQFF
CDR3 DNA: TGCAGTGCACGAGACCCAAATCCGAATGAGCAGTTCTTC

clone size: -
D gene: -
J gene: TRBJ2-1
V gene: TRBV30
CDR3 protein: CAWSGGSVSYNEQFF
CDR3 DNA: TGTGCCTGGAGTGGAGGGAGTGTGTCCTACAATGAGCAGTTCTTC

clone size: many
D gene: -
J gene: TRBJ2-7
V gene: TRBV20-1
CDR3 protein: CSAGGDRISYEQYF
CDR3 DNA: TGCAGTGCAGGGGGAGACAGGATCTCCTACGAGCAGTACTTC

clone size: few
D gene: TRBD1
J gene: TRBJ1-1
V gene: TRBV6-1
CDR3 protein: CASSKTGGVNTEAFF
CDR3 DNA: TGTGCCAGCAGTAAAACAGGGGGAGTGAACACTGAAGCTTTCTTT

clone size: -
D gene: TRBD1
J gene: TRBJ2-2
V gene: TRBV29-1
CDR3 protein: CSARTGNGELFF
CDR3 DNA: TGCAGCGCGCGGACAGGGAACGGGGAGCTGTTTTTT

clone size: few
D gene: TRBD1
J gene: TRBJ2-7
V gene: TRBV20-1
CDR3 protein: CSAGSDRDLYEQYF
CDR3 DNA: TGCAGTGCTGGATCCGACAGGGACCTATACGAGCAGTACTTC

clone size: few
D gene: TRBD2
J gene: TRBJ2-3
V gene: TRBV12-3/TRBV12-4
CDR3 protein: CASSQGLAGVTSDTQYF
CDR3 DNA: TGTGCCAGCAGTCAAGGACTAGCGGGAGTTACTTCAGATACGCAGTATTTT

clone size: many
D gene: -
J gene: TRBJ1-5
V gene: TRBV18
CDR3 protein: CASSAVDQPQHF
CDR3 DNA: TGTGCCAGCTCGGCAGTGGATCAGCCCCAGCATTTT

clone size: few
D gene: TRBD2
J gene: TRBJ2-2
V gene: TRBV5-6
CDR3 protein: CASSWRSSGKGLFF
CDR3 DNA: TGTGCCAGCAGCTGGAGGAGTAGCGGGAAAGGGCTGTTTTTT

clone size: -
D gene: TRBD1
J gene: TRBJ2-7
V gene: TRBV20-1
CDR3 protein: CSAGQGINEQYF
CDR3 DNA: TGCAGTGCCGGACAGGGGATCAACGAGCAGTACTTC

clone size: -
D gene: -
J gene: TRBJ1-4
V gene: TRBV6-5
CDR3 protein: CASSYSQAATNEKLFF
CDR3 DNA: TGTGCCAGCAGTTACTCGCAGGCGGCAACTAATGAAAAACTGTTTTTT

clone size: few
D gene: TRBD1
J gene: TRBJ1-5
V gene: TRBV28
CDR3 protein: CASSFARTGWDSNQPQHF
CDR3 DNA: TGTGCCAGCAGTTTCGCCCGGACAGGGTGGGATAGCAATCAGCCCCAGCATTTT

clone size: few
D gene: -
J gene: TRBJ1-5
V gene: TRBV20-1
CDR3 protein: CSARWGSNQPQHF
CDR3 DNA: TGCAGTGCTAGGTGGGGGAGCAATCAGCCCCAGCATTTT

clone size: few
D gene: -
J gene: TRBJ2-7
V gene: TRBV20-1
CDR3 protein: CSARDGNRASYEQYF
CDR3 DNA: TGCAGTGCTAGAGATGGGAACAGGGCATCCTACGAGCAGTACTTC

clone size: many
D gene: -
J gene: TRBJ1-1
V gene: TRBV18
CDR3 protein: CASSPGGRTGAFF
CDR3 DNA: TGTGCCAGCTCACCCGGGGGCCGAACCGGAGCTTTCTTT

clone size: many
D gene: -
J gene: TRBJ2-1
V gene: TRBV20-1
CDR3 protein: CSAQALEAPVGYNEQFF
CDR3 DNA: TGCAGTGCTCAAGCCCTAGAGGCCCCCGTTGGGTACAATGAGCAGTTCTTC

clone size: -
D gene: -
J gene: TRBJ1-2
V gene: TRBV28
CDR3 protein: CASSLPATGGYTF
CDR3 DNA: TGTGCCAGCAGTCTCCCCGCGACGGGTGGCTACACCTTC

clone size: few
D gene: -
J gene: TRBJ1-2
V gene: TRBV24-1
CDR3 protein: CATSGPISEIYGYTF
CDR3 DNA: TGTGCCACCAGCGGTCCCATATCAGAGATCTATGGCTACACCTTC

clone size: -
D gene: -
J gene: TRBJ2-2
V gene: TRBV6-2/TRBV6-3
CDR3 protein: CASSRTSRITGELFF
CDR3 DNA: TGTGCCAGCAGTCGTACTAGCAGAATCACCGGGGAGCTGTTTTTT

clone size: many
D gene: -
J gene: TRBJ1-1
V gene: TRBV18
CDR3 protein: CASSLLEYTEAFF
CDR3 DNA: TGTGCCAGCTCACTACTCGAATACACTGAAGCTTTCTTT

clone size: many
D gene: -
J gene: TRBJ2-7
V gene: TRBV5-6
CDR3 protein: CASSMDGTYEQYF
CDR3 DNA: TGTGCCAGCAGCATGGACGGTACCTACGAGCAGTACTTC

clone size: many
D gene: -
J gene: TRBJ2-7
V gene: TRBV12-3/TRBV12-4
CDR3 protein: CASSSRGGTGSPWEQYF
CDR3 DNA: TGTGCCAGCAGTTCTAGAGGGGGAACAGGATCCCCCTGGGAGCAGTACTTC

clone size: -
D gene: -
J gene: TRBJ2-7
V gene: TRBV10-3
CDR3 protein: CAISDTAFYEQYF
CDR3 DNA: TGTGCCATCAGTGATACGGCCTTCTACGAGCAGTACTTC

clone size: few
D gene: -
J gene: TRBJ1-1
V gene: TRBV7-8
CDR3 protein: CASSLETAMNTEAFF
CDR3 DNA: TGTGCCAGCAGCTTAGAAACGGCCATGAACACTGAAGCTTTCTTT

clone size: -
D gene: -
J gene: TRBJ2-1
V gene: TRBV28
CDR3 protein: CASSFPPEQFF
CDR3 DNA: TGTGCCAGCAGTTTTCCCCCGGAGCAGTTCTTC

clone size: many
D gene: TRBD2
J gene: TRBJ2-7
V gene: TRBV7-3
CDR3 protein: CASSRTSGRSYEQYF
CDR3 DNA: TGTGCCAGCAGCCGAACTAGCGGGAGGTCCTACGAGCAGTACTTC

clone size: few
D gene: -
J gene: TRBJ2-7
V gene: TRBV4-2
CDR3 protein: CASSQAGSGSYEQYF
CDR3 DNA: TGTGCCAGCAGCCAAGCTGGGAGCGGGTCCTACGAGCAGTACTTC

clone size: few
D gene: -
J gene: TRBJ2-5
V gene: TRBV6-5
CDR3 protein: CASSYSTGSPTQETQYF
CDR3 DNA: TGTGCCAGCAGTTACTCGACAGGTTCCCCGACCCAAGAGACCCAGTACTTC